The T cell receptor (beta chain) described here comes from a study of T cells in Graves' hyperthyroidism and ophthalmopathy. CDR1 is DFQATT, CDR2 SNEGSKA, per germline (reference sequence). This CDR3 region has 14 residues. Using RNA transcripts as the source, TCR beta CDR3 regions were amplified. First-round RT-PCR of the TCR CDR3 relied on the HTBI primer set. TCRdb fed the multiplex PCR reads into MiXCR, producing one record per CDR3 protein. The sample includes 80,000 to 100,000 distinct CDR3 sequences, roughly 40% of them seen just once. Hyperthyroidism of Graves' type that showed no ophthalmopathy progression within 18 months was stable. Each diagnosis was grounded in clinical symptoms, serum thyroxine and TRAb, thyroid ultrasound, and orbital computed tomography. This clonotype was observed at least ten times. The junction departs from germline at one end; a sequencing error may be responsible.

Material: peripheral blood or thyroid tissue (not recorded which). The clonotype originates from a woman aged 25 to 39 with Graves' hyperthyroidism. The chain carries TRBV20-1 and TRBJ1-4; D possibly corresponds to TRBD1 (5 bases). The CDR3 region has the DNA TGCAGTGCTGGAGACAGACGGGGGAATGAAAAACTGTTTTTT. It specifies CSAGDRRGNEKLFF.